These 8 T cell receptor beta chains share one sample of origin, sequenced in a study of T cells of healthy individuals. TCRdb ran MiXCR on the 5' RACE reads and lists one entry per CDR3 protein. Here the sample spans 100,000 or so distinct CDR3 sequences, 17% being singletons. The origin of the receptors is a human donor in good health.

This clonotype was observed at least ten times. J is TRBJ2-3 and V is TRBV20-1; 9 bases align to TRBD1. The CDR3 has 19 residues. Germline V gene data show CDR1 as DFQATT and CDR2 as SNEGSKA (reference sequence). After removal of 3 bases from V and 2 bases from J, the junction contained 18 bases not matched to a gene. The DNA for the CDR3 is TGCAGTGCTAGCCCCATAGGACAGGGGATAGCTAGTTTCACAGATACGCAGTATTTT. Its translation: CSASPIGQGIASFTDTQYF.

The rearrangement links TRBV7-8 to TRBJ1-5, with D hard to call. The CDR3 is 15 residues long. Germline CDR1 reads SGHVS; CDR2 reads FQNEAQ. Trimming shortened V by 6 bases and J by 2 bases, and 14 bases separated the two germline ends. This CDR3 reads CASRQSDLGNQPQHF. In DNA form, the CDR3 reads TGTGCCAGCAGACAATCCGATTTAGGCAATCAGCCCCAGCATTTT.

The V gene is TRBV10-3, the J gene TRBJ2-7; 9 bases are a match to TRBD1. The length of the CDR3 is 15 residues. The V gene end was trimmed by 5 bases and the J gene end by 1 base; junction bases not matched to a gene: 6. CDR1 and CDR2 (germline): ENHRY, SYGVKD. CDR3 DNA: TGTGCCATCAGTTCGTCCGGGACAGGGTCCTACGAGCAGTACTTC. Its protein product is CAISSSGTGSYEQYF.

The gene calls are TRBV2 and TRBJ1-5; 9 positions match TRBD1. V gave up 4 bases and J gave up 9 bases; unmatched junction bases: 4. Germline-derived CDR1 and CDR2 are SNHLY and FYNNEI. CDR3 length equals 13 residues. The DNA of the CDR3 is TGTGCCAGCAGTGGGGGACAGGGTTGGCCCCAGCATTTT. This encodes CASSGGQGWPQHF.

This clonotype came up a few times. The rearrangement links TRBV10-3 to TRBJ2-5; D is unclear. Trimming removed 6 bases at V and 5 bases at J, with 13 bases between. The CDR3 is made up of 13 amino acids. Germline-derived CDR1 and CDR2 are ENHRY and SYGVKD. The chain's CDR3 is CAISPRVGETQYF. In DNA, the CDR3 is TGTGCCATCAGCCCTCGAGTGGGGGAGACCCAGTACTTC.

In its sample, this clonotype was seen many times. The rearrangement uses TRBV4-2 and TRBJ1-4; a possible D gene is TRBD1 (5 bases). This CDR3 region has 15 residues. V was shortened by 0 bases and J by 3 bases, with 8 bases between the two germline ends. Germline V lookup: CDR1 LGHNA, CDR2 YNFKEQ. In DNA form, the CDR3 reads TGTGCCAGCAGCCAAGAAGACAGATCTAATGAAAAACTGTTTTTT. Translation: CASSQEDRSNEKLFF.

At least ten counts were recorded for this clonotype. V gene TRBV20-1 combines with J gene TRBJ2-3; 10 nucleotides line up with TRBD2. With V trimmed by 5 bases and J by 0 bases, 5 bases remained unmatched. The CDR3 sequence is 15 residues long. The germline CDR1 and CDR2 sequences are DFQATT and SNEGSKA (reference sequence). The CDR3 nucleotides read TGCAGTGCTTGGTCGACTAGCGGGAGCACAGATACGCAGTATTTT. Residues: CSAWSTSGSTDTQYF.

The V gene is TRBV5-1, the J gene TRBJ2-7; D uncertain. The CDR3 contains 14 residues. V was trimmed by 3 bases and J by 2 bases, leaving 12 bases between them. Germline V CDR1 and CDR2: SGHRS, YFSETQ. The chain's CDR3 is CASSSLTVPYEQYF. Written as DNA, the CDR3 is TGCGCCAGCAGCTCCCTGACGGTTCCCTACGAGCAGTACTTC.